The 20 T cell receptor beta chains listed next were all sequenced from one sample in a study of vaccination and CD4 T cells after COVID-19. Oncomine TCR Beta short-read sequencing was applied to DNA from cultured CD4+ T cells. TCRdb re-derived calls from the PCR reads in MiXCR, one entry per CDR3 protein. The sample yields about 12,000 distinct CDR3 sequences, 64% seen once. These receptors have no known antigen. Treatment of the sample: roughly 10-day PBMC culture with coronavirus spike peptide pools or control peptides (ViraFEST assay). Sequencing used CD4+ T cells from blood, cultured in vitro. These receptors originate from a human donor who had recovered from COVID-19.

Remarks on this clonotype: One end of the junction varies from germline; a read error may be responsible. The chain links TRBV6-5 to TRBJ1-2; TRBD1 aligns across 10 bases. The CDR3 has 15 residues. The germline V gene has CDR1 MNHEY and CDR2 SVGAGI. CDR3 in amino acids: CASSHSGQGDYGYTF. The CDR3 DNA follows: TGTGCCAGCAGTCACTCTGGACAGGGGGACTATGGCTACACCTTC.

The chain uses TRBV6-1 and TRBJ2-7, with a weak D call TRBD2 (7 bases). The CDR3 covers 15 residues. The V and J ends lost 10 bases and 0 bases respectively, with 19 bases between them. Per germline, CDR1 MNHNS and CDR2 SASEGT. The CDR3 protein is CAIKRGGRSSYEQYF. The CDR3 nucleotides read TGTGCCATCAAGAGGGGGGGCAGGAGCTCCTACGAGCAGTACTTC.

This chain links TRBV30 with TRBJ2-4, with TRBD2 matching 7 bases. There are 12 residues in the CDR3. Germline V CDR1 and CDR2: GTSNPN, SVGIG (reference sequence). V shed 3 bases, J shed 9 bases, and the junction held 5 bases outside the gene matches. The CDR3 here is CAWRVPGGIQYF. The CDR3 bases are TGTGCCTGGAGAGTTCCGGGGGGCATTCAGTACTTC.

V usage is TRBV13 and J usage is TRBJ2-3; 9 bases match TRBD2. The CDR3 loop spans 14 amino acids. With V trimmed by 5 bases and J by 6 bases, 6 bases remained unmatched. Germline loops: CDR1 PRHDT, CDR2 FYEKMQ (reference sequence). CDR3: CASSEGGRGDTQYF. The CDR3 DNA is TGTGCCAGCAGCGAGGGCGGGAGGGGGGATACGCAGTATTTT.

The genes are TRBV5-5 and TRBJ1-5; 9 nucleotides agree with TRBD1. Trimming took 3 bases from V and 6 from J; bases not matched to a gene: 1. This CDR3 contains 13 residues. CDR1 SGHKS and CDR2 YYEKEE come from the germline V gene (reference sequence). CDR3 amino acids: CASSWTGAQPQHF. In DNA form, the CDR3 reads TGTGCCAGCAGCTGGACAGGGGCTCAGCCCCAGCATTTT. Complete variable domain (other parts from reference TRBV5-5 and TRBJ1-5): DAGVTQSPTHLIKTRGQQVTLRCSPISGHKSVSWYQQVLGQGPQFIFQYYEKEERGRGNFPDRFSARQFPNYSSELNVNALLLGDSALYLCASSWTGAQPQHFGDGTRLSIL.

This clonotype was found a few times. The rearrangement uses TRBV6-1 and TRBJ1-2; D gene unclear. The CDR3 spans 14 residues. Germline loops: CDR1 MNHNS, CDR2 SASEGT. The V and J ends lost 2 bases and 7 bases respectively, with 14 bases between them. The CDR3 loop reads CASSEPEMRSGYTF. Here the CDR3 DNA reads TGTGCCAGCAGTGAACCCGAGATGAGGAGTGGCTACACCTTC.

V gene TRBV6-5 combines with J gene TRBJ2-7; no clear D gene. From germline, CDR1 is MNHEY and CDR2 SVGAGI. V shed 0 bases and J shed 1 base, with 7 bases lying between them. The CDR3 length is 14 residues. CDR3 nucleotides: TGTGCCAGCAGTTACTCGGCAGTTTCCTACGAGCAGTACTTC. Translation gives CASSYSAVSYEQYF.

This clonotype came up once. This may arise from a read error, as a much more abundant clone is one base away. This chain links TRBV7-3 with TRBJ2-2; 7 bases are shared with TRBD2. CDR3 size: 13 residues. The germline CDR1 and CDR2 sequences are SGHTA and FQGTGA. The CDR3 DNA reads TGTGCCAGCAGCTTAACTGCAGGGAGGGAGCTGTCTTTT. Its translation is CASSLTAGRELSF.

This clonotype has only one observation. The J gene is TRBJ1-1, the V gene TRBV5-1, with D possibly matching TRBD1 (5 bases). The length of the CDR3 is 13 residues. Trimming stripped 4 bases from V and 2 bases from J, with 9 bases between. Germline V gene lookup returns CDR1 SGHRS and CDR2 YFSETQ. CDR3 in DNA: TGCGCCAGCAGCCTGGGGCTTAACACTGAAGCTTTCTTT. It translates to CASSLGLNTEAFF.

In regard to this clonotype: An end of the junction differs from the germline gene, which may be a read error. The V call is TRBV7-6, the J call TRBJ2-2, with 7 bases lining up with TRBD1. The CDR3 consists of 15 residues. Germline values: CDR1 SGHVS, CDR2 FNYEAQ. CDR3 in DNA: TGTGCTAGCAGCCTCGACAGGGCCTACACCGGGGAGCTGTTTTTT. Its translation: CASSLDRAYTGELFF.

In this sample, this clonotype turned up a few times. V and J are TRBV6-1 and TRBJ1-2, with D perhaps TRBD1 (5 bases). Germline lookup yields CDR1 MNHNS and CDR2 SASEGT. V was cut by 6 bases and J by 4 bases, with 18 bases left in between. This CDR3 is 15 amino acids long. This CDR3 is CASSRDPGGSYGYTF. As DNA, the CDR3 is TGTGCCAGCAGCCGGGACCCCGGGGGTAGCTATGGCTACACCTTC.

The chain couples TRBV20-1 to TRBJ1-5; TRBD1 is a possible D gene (5 bases). CDR1 and CDR2 from the germline V gene are DFQATT and SNEGSKA (reference sequence). The CDR3 is 14 residues long. V was cut by 3 bases and J by 5 bases, with 14 bases left in between. CDR3: CSASLSQGDQPQHF. CDR3 coding DNA: TGCAGTGCTAGTCTATCGCAGGGAGATCAGCCCCAGCATTTT.

The gene calls are TRBV5-1 and TRBJ1-5; 10 bases line up with TRBD1. J was trimmed by 0 bases and V by 1 base; bases with no gene match: 4. The CDR3 runs to 17 residues. Germline V CDR1 and CDR2: SGHRS, YFSETQ. In DNA, the CDR3 is TGCGCCAGCAGCTTGAGGACAGGGGGGTATAGCAATCAGCCCCAGCATTTT. Protein: CASSLRTGGYSNQPQHF.

This chain links TRBV20-1 with TRBJ1-5, with D tentatively TRBD1 (5 bases). Trimming removed 3 bases from V and 2 bases from J, with 8 bases in between. The CDR3 is 13 residues long. Germline V lookup: CDR1 DFQATT, CDR2 SNEGSKA (reference sequence). In nucleotides, the CDR3 is TGCAGTGCTAGCCGGGACGGCAATCAGCCCCAGCATTTT. This translates into CSASRDGNQPQHF.

This clonotype was seen a few times. V usage is TRBV7-8 and J usage is TRBJ1-5; 10 positions match TRBD1. The CDR3 is made up of 15 amino acids. CDR1 SGHVS and CDR2 FQNEAQ come from the germline V gene. The trim removed 0 bases at V and 9 bases at J, leaving 5 bases unmatched. Here the CDR3 DNA reads TGTGCCAGCAGCTTAGCGGGACAGGGGTTCGGGCCCCAGCATTTT. It is translated as CASSLAGQGFGPQHF.

This clonotype was counted between two and nine times. V usage is TRBV6-4 and J usage is TRBJ1-5, with no clear D. CDR1 and CDR2 from the germline V gene are MRHNA and SNTAGT. The ends were cut back, 5 bases at V and 3 bases at J, with 14 bases in the middle. This CDR3 is 15 amino acids long. The CDR3 region is CASSPWAGSNQPQHF. CDR3 in DNA: TGTGCCAGCAGTCCCTGGGCGGGCTCCAATCAGCCCCAGCATTTT.

V is TRBV7-2 and J is TRBJ2-1; 9 bases map to TRBD2. This CDR3 region has 16 residues. The junction had 9 bases not matched to a gene; V was cut back by 3 bases and J by 6 bases. CDR1 and CDR2 (germline): SGHTA, FQGNSA. This CDR3 reads CASSFLGGRASNEQFF. CDR3 nucleotides: TGTGCCAGCAGCTTTTTGGGCGGGAGGGCCTCCAATGAGCAGTTCTTC. The full variable domain, in which reference TRBV7-2 and TRBJ2-1 provide the parts outside the CDR3, is GAGVSQSPSNKVTEKGKDVELRCDPISGHTALYWYRQSLGQGLEFLIYFQGNSAPDKSGLPSDRFSAERTGGSVSTLTIQRTQQEDSAVYLCASSFLGGRASNEQFFGPGTRLTVL.

The gene calls are TRBV11-2 and TRBJ2-7; 11 bases match TRBD2. The V and J ends lost 5 bases and 6 bases, in that order; junction bases with no gene match: 9. Germline CDR1 and CDR2: SGHAT and FQNNGV. The CDR3 runs to 15 residues. The CDR3 loop is CASSGLSGRAPEQYF. The CDR3 DNA sequence: TGTGCCAGCAGCGGACTTAGCGGGAGGGCCCCCGAGCAGTACTTC.

The V and J genes are TRBV6-1 and TRBJ2-2; weak D call: TRBD1 (6 bases). Trimming cost V 7 bases and J 3 bases, with 15 bases left between them. Germline lookup yields CDR1 MNHNS and CDR2 SASEGT. The length of the CDR3 is 15 residues. CDR3 nucleotides: TGTGCCAGCAACGCACAGGGTTTAGACACCGGGGAGCTGTTTTTT. Translating gives CASNAQGLDTGELFF.

This chain links TRBV27 with TRBJ2-2, with 7 bases identical to TRBD1. The CDR3 contains 15 residues. Trimming at V came to 7 bases and at J to 7 bases, leaving 12 bases not matched to a gene. Germline CDR1 is MNHEY and CDR2 is SMNVEV (reference sequence). The CDR3 DNA reads as TGTGCCAGCAAGCTACGACCGACAGGGTACGGGGAGCTGTTTTTT. It is translated as CASKLRPTGYGELFF.